The 22 T cell receptor beta chains below all came from one sample that was sequenced in a study of blood T cell repertoires in COVID-19. TCRdb's copy holds only in-frame clones and misses some; the assay was immunoSEQ multiplex PCR. The data show over 200,000 clones, about 85% seen once. Sequencing used PBMCs or T cells enriched from blood (not recorded which). Receptors were obtained from a man aged 30 to 45 who had recovered from COVID-19.

This chain links TRBV28 with TRBJ1-2; 8 nucleotides match TRBD1. From germline, CDR1 is MDHEN and CDR2 SYDVKM. The ends lost 2 bases at V and 5 bases at J; junction bases unmatched: 10. This CDR3 is 16 amino acids long. CDR3 nucleotide sequence: TGTGCCAGCAGTTTAGTGGTGGGGACAGGCGCGTATGGCTACACCTTC. This encodes CASSLVVGTGAYGYTF.

In its sample, this clone was seen once. The V gene is TRBV30, the J gene TRBJ1-2; perhaps TRBD1 as D (6 bases). This CDR3 has 12 amino acids. The germline V and J ends were trimmed by 0 bases and 4 bases, with 6 bases remaining between them. Germline V gene data show CDR1 as GTSNPN and CDR2 as SVGIG (reference sequence). CDR3 in DNA: TGTGCCTGGAGTGTGGACAGCTATGGCTACACCTTC. It codes for CAWSVDSYGYTF.

The chain uses TRBV5-6 and TRBJ2-7, with 7 bases aligning to TRBD1. Germline V gene data show CDR1 as SGHDT and CDR2 as YYEEEE. The CDR3 runs 14 residues. The V segment lost 0 bases and the J segment 2 bases; nucleotides outside the gene matches: 2. The CDR3 region is CASSLGQGAYEQYF. For the CDR3, the DNA is TGTGCCAGCAGCTTGGGACAGGGCGCCTACGAGCAGTACTTC. Combining the CDR3 with reference TRBV5-6 and TRBJ2-7 gives the whole variable domain DAGVTQSPTHLIKTRGQQVTLRCSPKSGHDTVSWYQQALGQGPQFIFQYYEEEERQRGNFPDRFSGHQFPNYSSELNVNALLLGDSALYLCASSLGQGAYEQYFGPGTRLTVT.

The chain employs TRBV7-2 and TRBJ1-1; a possible D gene is TRBD1 (6 bases). The CDR3 runs to 12 residues. V lost 0 bases and J lost 8, with 7 bases in between. Germline V lookup: CDR1 SGHTA, CDR2 FQGNSA. The CDR3 protein is CASSLADREAFF. Here the CDR3 DNA reads TGTGCCAGCAGCTTAGCAGACAGGGAAGCTTTCTTT.

V and J are TRBV7-9 and TRBJ2-7, with D possibly being TRBD1 (6 bases). CDR1 and CDR2 from the germline V gene are SEHNR and FQNEAQ (reference sequence). V dropped 4 bases and J dropped 0 bases, with 16 bases sitting between them. The CDR3 loop spans 16 amino acids. The CDR3 nucleotides read TGTGCCAGCAGCTCGACTACAGGGACCAGCTCCTACGAGCAGTACTTC. Translating gives CASSSTTGTSSYEQYF.

This chain uses TRBV3-1 (or the pseudogene TRBV3-2) with TRBJ1-2, with D possibly TRBD1 on 6 matching bases. The CDR3 runs 15 residues. V dropped 0 bases and J dropped 6 bases, with 14 bases sitting between them. The V gene's germline CDR1 is LGHDT and CDR2 YNNKEL (reference sequence). CDR3 amino acids: CASSQDWTETNGYTF. The CDR3 DNA is TGTGCCAGCAGCCAAGACTGGACAGAAACTAATGGCTACACCTTC.

This chain connects TRBV2 to TRBJ1-4; 10 nucleotides line up with TRBD1. Trimming removed 6 bases from V and 8 bases from J; junction bases left unmatched: 3. Germline lookup yields CDR1 SNHLY and CDR2 FYNNEI. This CDR3 comprises 13 residues. Here the CDR3 reads CASSGQGGEKLFF. For the CDR3, the DNA is TGTGCCAGCAGCGGACAGGGGGGGGAAAAACTGTTTTTT.

The chain carries TRBV7-9 and TRBJ2-7; 7 bases match TRBD2. V lost 5 bases and J lost 0; bases outside the gene matches: 7. The germline CDR1 and CDR2 sequences are SEHNR and FQNEAQ (reference sequence). The CDR3 sequence is 15 residues long. The CDR3 sequence is CASSRQRGSSYEQYF. The CDR3 DNA reads TGTGCCAGCAGCAGACAGCGGGGTAGCTCCTACGAGCAGTACTTC.

Points on this clone: As the CDR3 is not closed by the conserved phenylalanine or tryptophan, this likely results from a read error. It is unclear where the CDR3 begins or ends on the DNA, so no DNA is shown, and the CDR3 is as TCRdb lists it. The rearrangement uses TRBV6-6 and TRBJ2-7; TRBD2 was called by the table and not checked on the DNA. The germline CDR1 and CDR2 sequences are MNHNY and SVGAGI (reference sequence). Counting both end residues, the CDR3 totals 12 amino acids. The CDR3 region is CASSSPPDSPPP.

The J gene is TRBJ2-3, the V gene TRBV7-2; D is uncertain. V was shortened by 6 bases and J by 6 bases, with 10 bases between the two germline ends. CDR1 is SGHTA and CDR2 is FQGNSA in the germline V gene. CDR3 length equals 12 residues. CDR3 in DNA: TGTGCCAGCAGTCTAGATTCCGATACGCAGTATTTT. Protein sequence: CASSLDSDTQYF.

This clone has only one observation. This chain links TRBV6-5 with TRBJ1-5; TRBD1 matches 7 bases. The length of the CDR3 is 15 residues. Germline trimming cut 0 bases from V and 6 bases from J; bases unmatched to any gene: 5. Germline CDR1 and CDR2: MNHEY and SVGAGI. CDR3 sequence reads: CASSYSRTGSQPQHF. The CDR3 nucleotides are TGTGCCAGCAGTTACTCGCGGACAGGATCTCAGCCCCAGCATTTT.

The chain is built from TRBV9 and TRBJ2-7, with D possibly being TRBD1 (6 bases). Germline V CDR1 and CDR2: SGDLS, YYNGEE. This CDR3 is built from 15 residues. Trimming pared 0 bases from V and 7 bases from J, leaving 17 bases between. The CDR3 loop is CASSVGMLGAAEQYF. Written as DNA, the CDR3 is TGTGCCAGCAGCGTAGGGATGTTGGGGGCGGCAGAGCAGTACTTC.

V is TRBV6-6 and J is TRBJ2-7; 8 nucleotides line up with TRBD2. The CDR3 covers 15 residues. Germline CDR1 and CDR2: MNHNY and SVGAGI (reference sequence). V shed 0 bases, J shed 3 bases, and the junction held 4 bases outside the gene matches. The CDR3 protein is CASSYSSSGSYEQYF. The CDR3 nucleotides read TGTGCCAGCAGTTACTCATCCAGCGGGAGCTACGAGCAGTACTTC.

The chain combines TRBV7-6 with TRBJ1-5; 8 bases are a match to TRBD1. Germline V lookup: CDR1 SGHVS, CDR2 FNYEAQ. V trimming: 5 bases; J trimming: 6 bases; junction bases outside the gene matches: 3. This CDR3 contains 13 residues. DNA for the CDR3: TGTGCCAGCAGCCAACAGGGGGGTCAGCCCCAGCATTTT. This gives the protein CASSQQGGQPQHF.

This chain links TRBV4-1 with TRBJ2-7; no clear D. The CDR3 is made up of 15 amino acids. Germline-derived CDR1 and CDR2 are MGHRA and YSYEKL. Between the trimmed V and J ends, which lost 0 bases and 5 bases, there was a span of 14 bases. CDR3 nucleotide sequence: TGCGCCAGCAGCCAAGATGAGGATCTGACCGACGAGCAGTACTTC. This encodes CASSQDEDLTDEQYF.

The J gene is TRBJ1-5, the V gene TRBV28; 7 nucleotides line up with TRBD1. The CDR3 consists of 16 residues. V shed 10 bases, J shed 3 bases, and the junction held 15 bases outside the gene matches. Germline V gene data show CDR1 as MDHEN and CDR2 as SYDVKM. The CDR3 is CATRDLGGSYNQPQHF. CDR3 DNA: TGTGCCACCAGGGACCTAGGGGGCTCCTACAATCAGCCCCAGCATTTT.

V and J are TRBV27 and TRBJ2-1, with 8 bases identical to TRBD2. In germline, CDR1 is MNHEY, CDR2 SMNVEV (reference sequence). This CDR3 contains 16 residues. Unmatched junction bases numbered 14, after V lost 6 bases and J lost 7 bases. This chain's CDR3 is CASRPPGTRFSNEQFF. CDR3 bases: TGTGCCAGCAGACCACCCGGGACTAGGTTCAGTAATGAGCAGTTCTTC.

Turning to this clone: A junction end diverges from the germline sequence, so it may reflect a read error. DNA of the CDR3: TGTGCTAGCAGCTCCCAAGACAGGAACACCGGGGAGCTGTTTTTT. Encoded protein: CASSSQDRNTGELFF. This chain uses TRBV7-7 with TRBJ2-2; TRBD1 is a possible D gene (5 bases). CDR1 and CDR2 from the germline V gene are SSHAT and FNYEAQ (reference sequence). The CDR3 runs to 15 residues. The whole variable domain, filled in from reference TRBV7-7 and TRBJ2-2, reads GAGVSQSPRYKVTKRGQDVTLRCDPISSHATLYWYQQALGQGPEFLTYFNYEAQPDKSGLPSDRFSAERPEGSISTLTIQRTEQRDSAMYRCASSSQDRNTGELFFGEGSRLTVL.

J is TRBJ2-3 and V is TRBV14; TRBD1 matches at 11 bases. The CDR3 is 16 residues long. The germline gives CDR1 SGHDN, CDR2 FVKESK. J gave up 3 bases and V 4 bases, and 6 bases lay outside the gene matches. The CDR3 DNA follows: TGTGCCAGCAGCCGGCGGACAGGGGGCCATACAGATACGCAGTATTTT. Encoded protein: CASSRRTGGHTDTQYF.

CDR3 sequence (DNA): TGTGCCAGCAGCAAAACCGGGACTAGCGGGGTCCGCAGGGACATTCAGTACTTC. Protein product: CASSKTGTSGVRRDIQYF. The chain employs TRBV2 and TRBJ2-4; TRBD2 agrees at 13 bases. The CDR3 loop spans 18 amino acids. V trimming: 6 bases; J trimming: 8 bases; junction bases outside the gene matches: 16. Germline loops: CDR1 SNHLY, CDR2 FYNNEI.

This clone has only a few counts. The gene calls are TRBV5-1 and TRBJ2-1, with D perhaps matching TRBD2 (5 bases). The CDR3 spans 13 residues. Per germline, CDR1 SGHRS and CDR2 YFSETQ. Trimming took off 8 bases at V and 8 bases at J, with 17 bases between the two ends. The DNA for the CDR3 is TGCGCCAGTGACGTCGGATTGAGGGATGAGCAGTTCTTC. It translates to CASDVGLRDEQFF.

The CDR3 protein is CSVRREQETQYF. In DNA, the CDR3 is TGCAGCGTTCGGCGGGAGCAAGAGACCCAGTACTTC. V usage is TRBV29-1 and J usage is TRBJ2-5; 7 bases fit TRBD2. V shed 5 bases, J shed 2 bases, and the junction held 2 bases outside the gene matches. The CDR3 covers 12 residues. The germline CDR1 and CDR2 sequences are SQVTM and ANQGSEA.